This entry concerns a single T cell receptor (beta chain). The antigen remains unidentified. Every diagnosis used clinical symptoms, serum thyroxine and TRAb, thyroid ultrasound and orbital computed tomography. The data were taken from a study of T cells in Graves' hyperthyroidism and ophthalmopathy. Template material for amplifying TCR beta CDR3 regions consisted of RNA transcripts. First-round RT-PCR of the TCR CDR3 relied on the HTBI primer set. TCRdb fed the multiplex PCR reads into MiXCR, producing one record per CDR3 protein. Of hundreds of thousands of distinct CDR3 sequences in the sample, 20% to 25% were seen once. V lost 1 base and J lost 6; bases outside the gene matches: 2. CDR1 is SGHNT, CDR2 YENEEA, per germline. The CDR3 totals 16 residues. Study outcomes and limitations: Patients with ophthalmopathy were separated from those with stable hyperthyroidism by a 13 V-J model.

The receptor was derived from a young man with Graves' ophthalmopathy. The sample was blood. This chain connects TRBV11-3 to TRBJ2-2; the match to TRBD2 covers 13 bases. Written as DNA, the CDR3 is TGTGCCAGCAGCTTAGCGGGACTAGCGGGATCCGGGGAGCTGTTTTTT. Protein: CASSLAGLAGSGELFF.